This TCR beta chain was found in a study of blood T cell repertoires in COVID-19. Study-level background: Samples of COVID-19 (acute and convalescent) were obtained from the United States, Italy and Spain. T cells, B-cell-depleted T cells, or PBMCs supplied cDNA or gDNA.

The authors' processing: Counts of nucleated cells, estimated from reference gene primer amplification, were obtained. This table comes from immunoSEQ multiplex PCR, and its TCRdb copy is limited to in-frame clones, with some not included. The V and J calls and clone size are taken from that table; D and trimming were inferred from the DNA. The repertoire holds some 230,000 clones, 86% seen once, with around 2.2% in the top ten. Germline-derived CDR1 and CDR2 are ENHRY and SYGVKD. Between the trimmed V and J ends, which lost 9 bases and 7 bases, there was a span of 16 bases. This CDR3 has 13 amino acids.

The V call is TRBV10-3, the J call TRBJ1-5; maybe TRBD1 (5 bases). The specimen sequenced was peripheral blood. The sequence was collected from a man aged 25 to 45 who had recovered from COVID-19. CDR3 amino acids: CAIRSQGGQPQHF. The CDR3, as DNA: TGTGCCATTCGGTCCCAGGGAGGACAGCCCCAGCATTTT.